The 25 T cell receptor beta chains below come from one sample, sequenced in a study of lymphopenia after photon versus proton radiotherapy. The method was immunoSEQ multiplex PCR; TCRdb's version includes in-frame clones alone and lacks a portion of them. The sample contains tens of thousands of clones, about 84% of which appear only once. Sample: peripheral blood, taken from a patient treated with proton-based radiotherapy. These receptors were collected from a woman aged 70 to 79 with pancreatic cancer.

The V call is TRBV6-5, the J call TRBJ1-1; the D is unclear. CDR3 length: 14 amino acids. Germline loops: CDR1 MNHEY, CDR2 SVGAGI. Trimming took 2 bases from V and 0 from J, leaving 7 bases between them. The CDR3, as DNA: TGTGCCAGCAGTTACAGAATAATGAACACTGAAGCTTTCTTT. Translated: CASSYRIMNTEAFF.

The CDR3 sequence: CASSPTGLAGKAGELFF. The CDR3 DNA reads TGTGCCAGCAGCCCTACCGGACTAGCGGGAAAGGCCGGGGAGCTGTTTTTT. The V call is TRBV7-2, the J call TRBJ2-2; 12 bases map to TRBD2. CDR1 SGHTA and CDR2 FQGNSA come from the germline V gene. The junction had 10 bases not matched to a gene; V was cut back by 5 bases and J by 6 bases. This CDR3 comprises 17 residues. The full variable domain, rest sourced from reference TRBV7-2 and TRBJ2-2, is GAGVSQSPSNKVTEKGKDVELRCDPISGHTALYWYRQSLGQGLEFLIYFQGNSAPDKSGLPSDRFSAERTGGSVSTLTIQRTQQEDSAVYLCASSPTGLAGKAGELFFGEGSRLTVL.

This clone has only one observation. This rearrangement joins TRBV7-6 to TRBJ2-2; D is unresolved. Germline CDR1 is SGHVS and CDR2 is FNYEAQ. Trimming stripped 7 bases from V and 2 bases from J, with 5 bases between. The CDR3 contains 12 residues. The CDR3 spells CASTINTGELFF. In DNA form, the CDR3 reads TGTGCCAGCACCATAAACACCGGGGAGCTGTTTTTT.

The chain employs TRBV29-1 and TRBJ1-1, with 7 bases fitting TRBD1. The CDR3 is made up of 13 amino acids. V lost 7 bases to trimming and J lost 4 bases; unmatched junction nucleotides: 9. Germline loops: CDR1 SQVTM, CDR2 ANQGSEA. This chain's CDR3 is CSARQGSGTEAFF. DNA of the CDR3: TGCAGCGCCCGACAGGGTAGTGGCACTGAAGCTTTCTTT.

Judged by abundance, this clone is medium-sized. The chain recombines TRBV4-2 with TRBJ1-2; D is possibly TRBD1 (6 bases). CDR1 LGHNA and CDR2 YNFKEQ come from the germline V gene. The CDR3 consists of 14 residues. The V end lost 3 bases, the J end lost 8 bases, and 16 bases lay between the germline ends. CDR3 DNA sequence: TGTGCCAGCAGCCAGGATGAGGGGGTTGGGGGCTACACCTTC. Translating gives CASSQDEGVGGYTF.

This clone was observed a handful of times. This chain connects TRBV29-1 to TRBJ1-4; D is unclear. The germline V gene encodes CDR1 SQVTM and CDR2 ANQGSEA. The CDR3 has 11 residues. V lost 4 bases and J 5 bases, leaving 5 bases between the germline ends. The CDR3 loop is CSVGKNEKLFF. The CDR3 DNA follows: TGCAGCGTTGGGAAGAATGAAAAACTGTTTTTT.

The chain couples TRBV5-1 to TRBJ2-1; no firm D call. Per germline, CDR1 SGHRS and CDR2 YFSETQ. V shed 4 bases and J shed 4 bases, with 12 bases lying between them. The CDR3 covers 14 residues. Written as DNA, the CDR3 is TGCGCCAGCAGCCCCCCAGGACGATACAATGAGCAGTTCTTC. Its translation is CASSPPGRYNEQFF.

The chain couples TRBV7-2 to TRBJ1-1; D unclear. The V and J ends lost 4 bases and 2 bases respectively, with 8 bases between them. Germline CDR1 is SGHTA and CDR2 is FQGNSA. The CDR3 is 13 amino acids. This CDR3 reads CASSSGRNTEAFF. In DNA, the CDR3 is TGTGCCAGCAGCTCCGGCCGAAACACTGAAGCTTTCTTT.

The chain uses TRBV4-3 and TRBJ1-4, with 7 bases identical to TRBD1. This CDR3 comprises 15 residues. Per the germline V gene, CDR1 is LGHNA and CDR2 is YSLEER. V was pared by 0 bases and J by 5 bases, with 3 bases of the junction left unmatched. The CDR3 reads CASSQENRGNEKLFF. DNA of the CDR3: TGCGCCAGCAGCCAAGAAAACAGGGGAAATGAAAAACTGTTTTTT.

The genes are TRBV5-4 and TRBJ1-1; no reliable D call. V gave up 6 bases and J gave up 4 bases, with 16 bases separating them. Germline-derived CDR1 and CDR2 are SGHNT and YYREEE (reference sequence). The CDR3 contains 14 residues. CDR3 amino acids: CASNAQRSFTEAFF. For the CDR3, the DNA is TGTGCCAGCAATGCGCAAAGGAGTTTCACTGAAGCTTTCTTT.

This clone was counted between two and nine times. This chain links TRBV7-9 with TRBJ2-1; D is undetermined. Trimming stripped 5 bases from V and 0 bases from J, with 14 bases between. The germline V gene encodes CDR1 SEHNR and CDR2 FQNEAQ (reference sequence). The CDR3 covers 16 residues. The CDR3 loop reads CASSPKRRISYNEQFF. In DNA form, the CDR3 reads TGTGCCAGCAGCCCAAAACGGCGGATCTCCTACAATGAGCAGTTCTTC. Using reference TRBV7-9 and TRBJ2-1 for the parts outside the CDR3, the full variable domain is DTGVSQNPRHKITKRGQNVTFRCDPISEHNRLYWYRQTLGQGPEFLTYFQNEAQLEKSRLLSDRFSAERPKGSFSTLEIQRTEQGDSAMYLCASSPKRRISYNEQFFGPGTRLTVL.

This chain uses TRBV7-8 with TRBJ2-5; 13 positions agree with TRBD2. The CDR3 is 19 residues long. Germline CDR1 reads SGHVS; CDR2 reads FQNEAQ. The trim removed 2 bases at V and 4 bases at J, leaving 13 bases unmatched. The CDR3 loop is CASSLTRTSGRVRGETQYF. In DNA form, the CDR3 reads TGTGCCAGCAGCTTAACCCGCACTAGCGGGAGGGTGCGAGGAGAGACCCAGTACTTC.

CDR3 sequence: CASTGTGINEQYF. CDR3 coding DNA: TGCGCCAGCACCGGGACAGGGATAAACGAGCAGTACTTC. The chain is built from TRBV5-1 and TRBJ2-7; 9 nucleotides match TRBD1. The CDR3 sequence is 13 residues long. Trimming removed 6 bases from V and 5 bases from J; junction bases left unmatched: 6. Germline CDR1 and CDR2: SGHRS and YFSETQ.

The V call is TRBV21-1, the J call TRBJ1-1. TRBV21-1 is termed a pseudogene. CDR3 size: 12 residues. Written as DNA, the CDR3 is TGTGCCAGCAGCGAAGCGAAAGTCGGAGCTTTCTTT. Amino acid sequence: CASSEAKVGAFF.

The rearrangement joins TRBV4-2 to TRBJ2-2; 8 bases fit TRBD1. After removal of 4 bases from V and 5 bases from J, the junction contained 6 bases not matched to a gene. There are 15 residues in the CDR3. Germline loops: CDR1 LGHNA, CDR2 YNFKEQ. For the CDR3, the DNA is TGTGCCAGCAGCCCCCAGGGGGCGCGGACCGGGGAGCTGTTTTTT. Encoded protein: CASSPQGARTGELFF.

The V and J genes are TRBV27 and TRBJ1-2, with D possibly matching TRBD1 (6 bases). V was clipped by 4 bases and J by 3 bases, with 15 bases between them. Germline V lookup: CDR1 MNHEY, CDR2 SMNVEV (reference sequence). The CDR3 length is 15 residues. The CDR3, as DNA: TGTGCCAGCAGTTCACACCGGGACAATCACTATGGCTACACCTTC. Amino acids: CASSSHRDNHYGYTF.

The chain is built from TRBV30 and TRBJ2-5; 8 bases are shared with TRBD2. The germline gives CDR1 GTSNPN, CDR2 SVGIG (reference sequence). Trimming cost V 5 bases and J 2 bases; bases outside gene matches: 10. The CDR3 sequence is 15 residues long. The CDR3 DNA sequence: TGTGCCTGGGCCCCCGGACTAGCTTCTCAAGAGACCCAGTACTTC. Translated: CAWAPGLASQETQYF.

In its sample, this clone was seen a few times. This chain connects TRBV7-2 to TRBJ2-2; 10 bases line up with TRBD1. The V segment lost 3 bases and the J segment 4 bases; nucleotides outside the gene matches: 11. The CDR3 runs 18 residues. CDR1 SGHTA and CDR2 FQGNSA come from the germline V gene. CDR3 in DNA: TGTGCCAGCAGCTTCAAGTCTGGACAGGGGGTTCTCACCGGGGAGCTGTTTTTT. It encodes CASSFKSGQGVLTGELFF.

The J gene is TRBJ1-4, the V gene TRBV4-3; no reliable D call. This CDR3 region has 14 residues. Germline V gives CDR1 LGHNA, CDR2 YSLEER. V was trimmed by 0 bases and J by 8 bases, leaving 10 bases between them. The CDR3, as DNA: TGCGCCAGCAGCCAAGATACGGTGGGCGAAAAACTGTTTTTT. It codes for CASSQDTVGEKLFF.

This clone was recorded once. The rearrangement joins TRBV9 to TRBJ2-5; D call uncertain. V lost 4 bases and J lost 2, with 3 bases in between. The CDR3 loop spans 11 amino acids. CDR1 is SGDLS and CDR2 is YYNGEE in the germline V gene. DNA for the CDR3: TGTGCCAGCAGCAGACAAGAGACCCAGTACTTC. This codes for CASSRQETQYF.

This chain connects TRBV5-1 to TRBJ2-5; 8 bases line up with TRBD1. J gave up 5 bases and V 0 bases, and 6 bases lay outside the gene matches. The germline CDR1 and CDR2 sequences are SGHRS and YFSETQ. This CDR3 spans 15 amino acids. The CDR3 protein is CASSLASTGGETQYF. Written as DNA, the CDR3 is TGCGCCAGCAGCTTGGCAAGCACAGGGGGTGAGACCCAGTACTTC.

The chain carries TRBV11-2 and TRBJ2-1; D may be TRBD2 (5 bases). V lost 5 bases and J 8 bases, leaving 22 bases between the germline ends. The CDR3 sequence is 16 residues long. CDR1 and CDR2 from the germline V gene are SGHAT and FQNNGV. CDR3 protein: CASSRGLRAFDDEQFF. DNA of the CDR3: TGTGCCAGCAGCCGGGGTCTCCGCGCTTTCGACGATGAGCAGTTCTTC.

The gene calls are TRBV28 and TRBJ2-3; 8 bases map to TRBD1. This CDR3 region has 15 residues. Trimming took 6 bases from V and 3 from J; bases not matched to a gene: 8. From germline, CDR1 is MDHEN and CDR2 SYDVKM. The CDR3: CASSPGQAFTDTQYF. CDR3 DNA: TGTGCCAGCAGCCCGGGACAGGCCTTTACAGATACGCAGTATTTT.

The CDR3 bases are TGTGCCAGCAGCTCCTGGGAACTGGGTACCTACGAGCAGTACTTC. Amino acids: CASSSWELGTYEQYF. The gene calls are TRBV7-9 and TRBJ2-7; D unclear. From germline, CDR1 is SEHNR and CDR2 FQNEAQ (reference sequence). V was trimmed by 4 bases and J by 2 bases, leaving 15 bases between them. This CDR3 comprises 15 residues.

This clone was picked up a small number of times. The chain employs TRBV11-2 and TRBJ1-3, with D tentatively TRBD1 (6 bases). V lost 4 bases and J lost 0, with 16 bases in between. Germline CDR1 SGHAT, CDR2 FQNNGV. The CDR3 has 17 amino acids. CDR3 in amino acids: CASSSLDQGFSGNTIYF. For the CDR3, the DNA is TGTGCCAGCAGCTCACTAGACCAGGGGTTCTCTGGAAACACCATATATTTT.